A single sample gave rise to the 28 T cell receptor beta chains below, sequenced in a study of radiotherapy plus CTLA-4 blockade in lung cancer. Produced via immunoSEQ multiplex PCR; TCRdb's table is partial and in-frame only. This sample carries 75,000 to 100,000 clones, 75% to 90% of them seen once, and the ten largest clones take approximately 3.4%. The sample consisted of peripheral blood, taken from a patient treated with radiotherapy plus ipilimumab. The source of these receptors is a human donor with non-small cell lung cancer who had a partial response to radiotherapy plus ipilimumab.

The chain joins TRBV9 to TRBJ2-7, with D hard to call. CDR1 and CDR2 from the germline V gene are SGDLS and YYNGEE. V was clipped by 3 bases and J by 0 bases, with 10 bases between them. This CDR3 has 14 amino acids. The CDR3 DNA is TGTGCCAGCAGCGGCGACTTACACTCCTACGAGCAGTACTTC. Translation gives CASSGDLHSYEQYF.

This sequence joins TRBV5-5 and TRBJ2-7, with D tentatively TRBD2 (6 bases). Germline loops: CDR1 SGHKS, CDR2 YYEKEE (reference sequence). V dropped 2 bases and J dropped 4 bases, with 10 bases sitting between them. The CDR3 consists of 13 residues. CDR3: CASSFGSGYEQYF. The CDR3 DNA reads as TGTGCCAGCAGCTTCGGGAGTGGGTACGAGCAGTACTTC. The complete variable domain, with remaining parts taken from reference TRBV5-5 and TRBJ2-7, reads DAGVTQSPTHLIKTRGQQVTLRCSPISGHKSVSWYQQVLGQGPQFIFQYYEKEERGRGNFPDRFSARQFPNYSSELNVNALLLGDSALYLCASSFGSGYEQYFGPGTRLTVT.

This clone appeared a single time. The rearrangement links TRBV6-1 to TRBJ1-2; 10 bases line up with TRBD1. V dropped 7 bases and J dropped 4; count of bases not matched to a gene: 3. This CDR3 comprises 13 residues. Germline V lookup: CDR1 MNHNS, CDR2 SASEGT. The CDR3 DNA reads as TGTGCCAGCACCCGGGACAGGGGCTATGGCTACACCTTC. The encoded protein is CASTRDRGYGYTF.

The V and J genes are TRBV5-6 and TRBJ2-3; unclear D gene. Germline V gene lookup returns CDR1 SGHDT and CDR2 YYEEEE. Trimming cost V 2 bases and J 2 bases, with 3 bases left between them. The CDR3 extends over 12 amino acids. CDR3 nucleotide sequence: TGTGCCAGCAGCTTTAACACAGATACGCAGTATTTT. Its protein product is CASSFNTDTQYF. Looking up the rest from reference TRBV5-6 and TRBJ2-3 gives the full variable domain: DAGVTQSPTHLIKTRGQQVTLRCSPKSGHDTVSWYQQALGQGPQFIFQYYEEEERQRGNFPDRFSGHQFPNYSSELNVNALLLGDSALYLCASSFNTDTQYFGPGTRLTVL.

This clone was seen only a few times. This chain joins TRBV28 and TRBJ2-7, with 7 positions matching TRBD2. Germline CDR1 and CDR2: MDHEN and SYDVKM. J was trimmed by 3 bases and V by 8 bases; bases with no gene match: 10. CDR3 length: 14 residues. The CDR3, as DNA: TGTGCCAGCCTTGCGGGAGATTCCCACTACGAGCAGTACTTC. Its translation is CASLAGDSHYEQYF. The complete variable domain, with remaining parts taken from reference TRBV28 and TRBJ2-7, reads DVKVTQSSRYLVKRTGEKVFLECVQDMDHENMFWYRQDPGLGLRLIYFSYDVKMKEKGDIPEGYSVSREKKERFSLILESASTNQTSMYLCASLAGDSHYEQYFGPGTRLTVT.

A single count supports this clone. The chain is built from TRBV6-5 and TRBJ1-1; perhaps TRBD1 as D (5 bases). Between the trimmed V and J ends, which lost 5 bases and 3 bases, there was a span of 7 bases. The V gene's germline CDR1 is MNHEY and CDR2 SVGAGI. The CDR3 length is 12 residues. CDR3 loop: CASSPGYTEAFF. CDR3 nucleotide sequence: TGTGCCAGCAGTCCAGGGTACACTGAAGCTTTCTTT.

The rearrangement joins TRBV23-1 to TRBJ1-1; TRBD1 matches 7 bases. TRBV23-1 is placed among ORFs of uncertain function. The CDR3 runs 14 residues. Trimming took 2 bases from V and 1 from J; bases not matched to a gene: 1. This CDR3 is CASSQGDRNTEAFF. DNA of the CDR3: TGCGCCAGCAGTCAAGGGGACAGGAACACTGAAGCTTTCTTT.

The sample holds a few counts of this clone. The rearrangement uses TRBV7-6 and TRBJ2-1; weak D call: TRBD1 (6 bases). The CDR3 runs to 15 residues. Trimming took 6 bases from V and 2 from J, leaving 14 bases between them. Germline CDR1 is SGHVS and CDR2 is FNYEAQ. In DNA form, the CDR3 reads TGTGCCAGCAGTCCCGGGACACAGACCTACAATGAGCAGTTCTTC. It specifies CASSPGTQTYNEQFF.

The chain is built from TRBV11-2 and TRBJ2-1; D is undetermined. Germline CDR1 SGHAT, CDR2 FQNNGV. The CDR3 has 18 residues. The ends were cut back, 0 bases at V and 3 bases at J, with 18 bases in the middle. CDR3 DNA sequence: TGTGCCAGCAGCTTAGAGGCAACCTACCCGAGGCTCTACAATGAGCAGTTCTTC. It yields the protein CASSLEATYPRLYNEQFF.

The chain links TRBV7-9 to TRBJ2-2; D call uncertain. V lost 3 bases, J lost 7 bases, and 12 bases lay in between. CDR1 and CDR2 (germline): SEHNR, FQNEAQ (reference sequence). The CDR3 spans 14 residues. In DNA, the CDR3 is TGTGCCAGCAGCTTCACACGCCTCAGCGGGGAGCTGTTTTTT. Its protein product is CASSFTRLSGELFF.

V and J are TRBV7-2 and TRBJ2-3; 7 bases are a match to TRBD2. CDR3 size: 16 residues. CDR1 SGHTA and CDR2 FQGNSA come from the germline V gene. V lost 0 bases and J lost 3; bases outside the gene matches: 6. The CDR3 loop reads CASSLALASGTDTQYF. The CDR3 nucleotides read TGTGCCAGCAGCTTAGCGTTGGCTAGCGGAACAGATACGCAGTATTTT.

The chain recombines TRBV5-1 with TRBJ1-4; 10 bases are a match to TRBD1. V shed 4 bases, J shed 8 bases, and the junction held 8 bases outside the gene matches. CDR1 and CDR2 from the germline V gene are SGHRS and YFSETQ. The CDR3 is 15 residues long. The CDR3 DNA is TGCGCCAGCAGCCCATGGACAGGGGGTCAGGAAAAACTGTTTTTT. Translation: CASSPWTGGQEKLFF.

The V and J genes are TRBV5-1 and TRBJ2-3, with D possibly matching TRBD2 (5 bases). The germline V gene encodes CDR1 SGHRS and CDR2 YFSETQ. Trimming pared 1 base from V and 0 bases from J, leaving 12 bases between. This CDR3 has 16 amino acids. CDR3 amino acids: CASSLTTNPSTDTQYF. The CDR3 DNA sequence: TGCGCCAGCAGCTTGACGACTAATCCTAGCACAGATACGCAGTATTTT.

The rearrangement uses TRBV29-1 and TRBJ2-1, with 14 nucleotides matching TRBD2. Germline V gene data show CDR1 as SQVTM and CDR2 as ANQGSEA. The CDR3 consists of 15 residues. The ends lost 7 bases at V and 7 bases at J; junction bases unmatched: 9. The CDR3, as DNA: TGCAGCGCAGGGACTAGCGGGAGTATGATAAATGAGCAGTTCTTC. Translating gives CSAGTSGSMINEQFF.

The rearrangement uses TRBV30 and TRBJ1-4; no clear D gene. The CDR3 consists of 15 residues. V was clipped by 1 base and J by 4 bases, with 13 bases between them. Germline V CDR1 and CDR2: GTSNPN, SVGIG (reference sequence). In DNA, the CDR3 is TGTGCCTGGAGTGATCGAGCGGATTATAATGAAAAACTGTTTTTT. Encoded protein: CAWSDRADYNEKLFF.

The chain couples TRBV5-6 to TRBJ2-5; 11 bases align to TRBD2. Germline assignment: CDR1 SGHDT and CDR2 YYEEEE. There are 18 residues in the CDR3. The trim removed 3 bases at V and 7 bases at J, leaving 17 bases unmatched. The CDR3 bases are TGTGCCAGCAGCTCCGGGGGGCCAACTAGCGGGAGTGGGGGGACCCAGTACTTC. It translates to CASSSGGPTSGSGGTQYF.

This clone has more than one count but fewer than ten. J is TRBJ1-5 and V is TRBV11-2, with D unclear. This CDR3 has 13 amino acids. With 0 bases removed from V and 7 bases from J, the gap between germline ends came to 7 bases. CDR1 SGHAT and CDR2 FQNNGV come from the germline V gene. This CDR3 is CASSLEFAQPQHF. The DNA for the CDR3 is TGTGCCAGCAGCTTAGAGTTCGCGCAGCCCCAGCATTTT.

The rearrangement links TRBV10-3 to TRBJ2-6; D is perhaps TRBD1 (5 bases). CDR3 length: 17 amino acids. Per the germline V gene, CDR1 is ENHRY and CDR2 is SYGVKD. V shed 0 bases and J shed 0 bases, with 9 bases lying between them. The CDR3 reads CAISESRGNSGANVLTF. In nucleotides, the CDR3 is TGTGCCATCAGTGAGTCAAGGGGAAACTCTGGGGCCAACGTCCTGACTTTC.

CDR3 nucleotide sequence: TGTGCCAGCAGCTCGTACAGGGGTTACTATGGCTACACCTTC. As protein: CASSSYRGYYGYTF. This chain connects TRBV5-4 to TRBJ1-2, with TRBD1 matching over 7 bases. The V and J ends lost 3 bases and 3 bases, in that order; junction bases with no gene match: 5. CDR1 is SGHNT and CDR2 is YYREEE in the germline V gene (reference sequence). The CDR3 is 14 amino acids.

The V gene is TRBV7-8, the J gene TRBJ2-3, with no clear D. V was pared by 6 bases and J by 0 bases, with 16 bases between. CDR1 SGHVS and CDR2 FQNEAQ come from the germline V gene. This CDR3 comprises 16 residues. CDR3 in amino acids: CASRDRRLSSTDTQYF. Written as DNA, the CDR3 is TGTGCCAGCAGAGACCGGCGACTGTCGAGCACAGATACGCAGTATTTT.

This clone was seen a handful of times. V usage is TRBV6-5 and J usage is TRBJ2-7; 8 bases align to TRBD2. With V trimmed by 0 bases and J by 5 bases, 6 bases remained unmatched. Germline CDR1 is MNHEY and CDR2 is SVGAGI. The CDR3 spans 15 residues. CDR3 in amino acids: CASSYSSGTRHEQYF. Written as DNA, the CDR3 is TGTGCCAGCAGTTACTCAAGCGGGACTAGGCACGAGCAGTACTTC.

This clone was detected only a few times. This rearrangement joins TRBV7-3 to TRBJ1-1, with unresolved D. The CDR3 is 13 amino acids. Trimming removed 3 bases at V and 2 bases at J, with 7 bases between. Germline V lookup: CDR1 SGHTA, CDR2 FQGTGA. The CDR3 region has the DNA TGTGCCAGCAGCTTCTCAGAAAACACTGAAGCTTTCTTT. It codes for CASSFSENTEAFF.

The gene calls are TRBV6-1 and TRBJ2-2, with 11 nucleotides matching TRBD2. This CDR3 spans 16 amino acids. Germline CDR1 and CDR2: MNHNS and SASEGT. Losses at the gene ends were 4 bases for V and 2 bases for J; bases not matched to a gene: 3. The CDR3 region is CASSGRLAGNTGELFF. DNA for the CDR3: TGTGCCAGCAGTGGGAGACTAGCGGGAAACACCGGGGAGCTGTTTTTT.

This rearrangement joins TRBV5-1 to TRBJ2-1, with a weak D call TRBD1 (5 bases). This CDR3 contains 13 residues. Germline CDR1 and CDR2: SGHRS and YFSETQ. V lost 2 bases to trimming and J lost 9 bases, with 12 bases between them. CDR3 sequence reads: CASSFGRAAEQFF. In DNA form, the CDR3 reads TGCGCCAGCAGCTTCGGCAGGGCAGCTGAGCAGTTCTTC.

This clone was observed many times. The chain couples TRBV2 to TRBJ1-2; TRBD1 aligns across 8 bases. The CDR3 is 12 amino acids. Germline V CDR1 and CDR2: SNHLY, FYNNEI. The ends lost 7 bases at V and 7 bases at J; junction bases unmatched: 5. This chain's CDR3 is CASIATGGGYTF. The CDR3 DNA reads TGTGCCAGCATCGCCACAGGGGGTGGCTACACCTTC.

The chain uses TRBV4-1 and TRBJ1-1, with a weak D call TRBD1 (6 bases). Germline V gives CDR1 MGHRA, CDR2 YSYEKL. The V gene lost 2 bases and the J gene lost 8 bases, with 12 bases spanning the gap. The CDR3 consists of 13 residues. The CDR3 reads CASSQRERGEAFF. For the CDR3, the DNA is TGCGCCAGCAGCCAAAGGGAAAGGGGGGAAGCTTTCTTT.

Comments on this clone: One end of the junction does not line up with germline, which may come from a read error. V usage is TRBV18 and J usage is TRBJ2-5; possible D gene TRBD1, 6 bases. The J call is doubtful: the DNA matches TRBJ2-7 better. The CDR3 runs 14 residues. The germline V gene encodes CDR1 KGHSH and CDR2 LQKENI. In DNA, the CDR3 is TGTGCCAGCTCCCCACAGACAGGTCCCTACGAGCAGTACTTC. This codes for CASSPQTGPYEQYF.

In its sample, this clone was seen a few times. The chain recombines TRBV5-5 with TRBJ2-2; tentatively, D is TRBD1 (5 bases). The V end lost 3 bases, the J end lost 5 bases, and 11 bases lay between the germline ends. The CDR3 length is 14 residues. Germline assignment: CDR1 SGHKS and CDR2 YYEKEE (reference sequence). For the CDR3, the DNA is TGTGCCAGCAGCTCCCAGGGTCATACCGGGGAGCTGTTTTTT. Protein product: CASSSQGHTGELFF.